These 23 T cell receptor beta chains were all obtained from the same sample, sequenced in a study of spatial heterogeneity in lung cancer. In TCRdb, the 5' RACE reads were re-called with MiXCR into one record per CDR3 protein. The table includes around 2,700 distinct CDR3 sequences, about 6.9% detected once. General observations from the study: The number of expanded tumor alpha and beta chains correlated with mutation number.

Noted time point: sample taken at primary tumor resection. Their recognized antigens are unknown. The sequencing here drew on lung tumor tissue, taken at surgery. These receptor sequences come from a male donor with early-stage non-small cell lung cancer.

By sample fraction, this clonotype is medium-sized (0.01 to 0.1%). The rearrangement joins TRBV7-2 to TRBJ2-5; 8 bases match TRBD1. J gave up 2 bases and V 1 base, and 3 bases lay outside the gene matches. CDR3 length: 15 residues. Germline assignment: CDR1 SGHTA and CDR2 FQGNSA. This CDR3 is CASSLGNRGQETQYF. As DNA, the CDR3 is TGTGCCAGCAGCTTAGGGAACAGGGGGCAAGAGACCCAGTACTTC.

In its sample, this clonotype ranks as medium-sized. The chain joins TRBV25-1 to TRBJ1-2; D is unresolved. CDR1 is MGHDK, CDR2 SYGVNS, per germline. Trimming cost V 7 bases and J 4 bases, with 13 bases left between them. The CDR3 has 13 residues. CDR3 in DNA: TGTGCCAGCACCCTCTGGGAGCGCTATGGCTACACCTTC. Its protein product is CASTLWERYGYTF.

Within the sample, this clonotype is medium-sized. This chain joins TRBV12-3 or TRBV12-4 and TRBJ2-7, with a weak D call TRBD1 (6 bases). There are 15 residues in the CDR3. Trimming pared 1 base from V and 4 bases from J, leaving 14 bases between. The CDR3: CASSLVRGRVYEQYF. In DNA form, the CDR3 reads TGTGCCAGCAGTTTAGTCAGGGGTAGGGTGTACGAGCAGTACTTC.

Relative to its sample, this clonotype is medium-sized. This sequence joins TRBV7-2 and TRBJ2-6; D unclear. CDR1 is SGHTA and CDR2 is FQGNSA in the germline V gene. The CDR3 length is 17 residues. Trimming removed 3 bases at V and 0 bases at J, with 12 bases between. The CDR3 protein is CASSFRSINSGANVLTF. CDR3 in DNA: TGTGCCAGCAGCTTCAGGAGCATTAACTCTGGGGCCAACGTCCTGACTTTC.

This clonotype qualifies as medium-sized (0.01 to 0.1%). This chain joins TRBV9 and TRBJ2-5; TRBD1 might be the D (6 bases). The CDR3 length is 13 residues. Between the trimmed V and J ends, which lost 3 bases and 1 base, there was a span of 7 bases. Germline CDR1 SGDLS, CDR2 YYNGEE. CDR3 in amino acids: CASSGRGQETQYF. The CDR3 DNA reads TGTGCCAGCAGCGGCAGGGGCCAAGAGACCCAGTACTTC.

This clonotype is medium-sized (0.01 to 0.1%). The genes are TRBV6-6 and TRBJ2-7, with 9 bases aligning to TRBD2. CDR1 MNHNY and CDR2 SVGAGI come from the germline V gene (reference sequence). The CDR3 has 16 amino acids. The J segment lost 3 bases and the V segment lost 0 bases, leaving 6 bases of the junction unmatched. CDR3 nucleotides: TGTGCCAGCAGTTACTCGCCAGCGGGAGGTTTCTACGAGCAGTACTTC. Translation gives CASSYSPAGGFYEQYF.

By its share, this clonotype is medium-sized. This chain uses TRBV3-1 with TRBJ1-5; D remains unclear. The CDR3 spans 17 residues. The germline V gene encodes CDR1 LGHDT and CDR2 YNNKEL (reference sequence). The V gene lost 1 base and the J gene lost 0 bases, with 13 bases spanning the gap. CDR3 DNA: TGTGCCAGCAGCCAAGGGGCAGGAGGAGTTAGCAATCAGCCCCAGCATTTT. The encoded protein is CASSQGAGGVSNQPQHF.

By share, this clonotype ranks as medium-sized. V and J are TRBV6-5 and TRBJ2-3; D gene uncertain. Per the germline V gene, CDR1 is MNHEY and CDR2 is SVGAGI. The V end was cut by 7 bases, the J end by 1 base, with 9 bases between. The CDR3 consists of 13 residues. The CDR3 loop is CASTLPGTDTQYF. In DNA form, the CDR3 reads TGTGCCAGCACCCTCCCCGGCACAGATACGCAGTATTTT.

The chain has TRBV20-1 and TRBJ1-5; maybe TRBD1 (5 bases). V was pared by 6 bases and J by 1 base, with 10 bases between. Germline values: CDR1 DFQATT, CDR2 SNEGSKA (reference sequence). The CDR3 contains 13 residues. This CDR3 reads CSAGGTSNQPQHF. CDR3 DNA: TGCAGTGCCGGGGGAACGAGCAATCAGCCCCAGCATTTT.

This clonotype is deemed medium-sized. The chain is built from TRBV3-1 and TRBJ2-1; the D is unclear. The germline V gene encodes CDR1 LGHDT and CDR2 YNNKEL (reference sequence). Trimming stripped 6 bases from V and 15 bases from J, with 27 bases between. The CDR3 extends over 15 amino acids. CDR3 bases: TGTGCCAGCAGTCCACAGCCCTTAAGCCTAAGAAGTCGGTTCTTC. The encoded protein is CASSPQPLSLRSRFF.

Within the sample, this clonotype is medium-sized. The chain recombines TRBV7-2 with TRBJ2-2; a possible D gene is TRBD1 (6 bases). V was cut by 4 bases and J by 6 bases, with 15 bases left in between. CDR3 length: 15 amino acids. Germline V gives CDR1 SGHTA, CDR2 FQGNSA. In nucleotides, the CDR3 is TGTGCCAGCAGCTCACAACAGGGATTCGCCGGGGAGCTGTTTTTT. It yields the protein CASSSQQGFAGELFF.

This clonotype ranks as medium-sized. This chain joins TRBV10-3 and TRBJ2-7; 9 bases align to TRBD1. V shed 5 bases, J shed 2 bases, and the junction held 7 bases outside the gene matches. The CDR3 runs to 15 residues. CDR1 and CDR2 (germline): ENHRY, SYGVKD. The CDR3 nucleotides read TGTGCCATCAGTCCCGGGACAGGGAACGCCTACGAGCAGTACTTC. Translation: CAISPGTGNAYEQYF.

By proportion, this clonotype is medium-sized. This chain uses TRBV5-1 with TRBJ1-4; TRBD1 matches 8 bases. CDR3 length: 18 residues. Germline CDR1 SGHRS, CDR2 YFSETQ. J lost 4 bases, V lost 0 bases, and 11 bases had no gene match. The CDR3 DNA reads as TGCGCCAGCAGCTTGGGCCCCATCGGACAGGGTCTTAATGAAAAACTGTTTTTT. It is translated as CASSLGPIGQGLNEKLFF.

The CDR3 region has the DNA TGCAGTGCCCCCATCCCAGCGGGAGGCAATGAGCAGTTCTTC. Amino acids: CSAPIPAGGNEQFF. The chain has TRBV20-1 and TRBJ2-1, with 9 bases identical to TRBD2. There are 14 residues in the CDR3. Germline V gene data show CDR1 as DFQATT and CDR2 as SNEGSKA (reference sequence). The trim removed 6 bases at V and 6 bases at J, leaving 9 bases unmatched.

Note on this clonotype: This may arise from a read error, as a much more abundant clone is one base away. The chain carries TRBV28 and TRBJ2-3; 13 bases map to TRBD2. The CDR3 covers 19 residues. Germline CDR1 MDHEN, CDR2 SYDVKM. The CDR3 coding sequence is TGTGCCAGCAGTTCCATCCCACTAGCGGGGGGGCTCAGCACAGATTCGCAGTATTTT. Translated: CASSSIPLAGGLSTDSQYF.

This clonotype appeared many times. J is TRBJ2-7 and V is TRBV3-1; D remains unclear. The length of the CDR3 is 14 residues. Germline loops: CDR1 LGHDT, CDR2 YNNKEL (reference sequence). V shed 1 base and J shed 5 bases, with 12 bases lying between them. The CDR3 nucleotides are TGTGCCAGCAGCCAAGGGGGTACCCCCAACGAGCAGTACTTC. Residues: CASSQGGTPNEQYF.

Relative to its sample, this clonotype is medium-sized. This sequence joins TRBV5-6 and TRBJ2-2; possible D gene TRBD2, 6 bases. The CDR3 extends over 16 amino acids. Germline CDR1 SGHDT, CDR2 YYEEEE. V was shortened by 2 bases and J by 4 bases, with 15 bases between the two germline ends. CDR3 in DNA: TGTGCCAGCAGCTTTAGGAGGGAATTGCGCACCGGGGAGCTGTTTTTT. Its protein product is CASSFRRELRTGELFF.

This clonotype is deemed medium-sized (0.01 to 0.1%). This rearrangement joins TRBV20-1 to TRBJ1-5; D is unresolved. The germline V and J ends were trimmed by 3 bases and 7 bases, with 10 bases remaining between them. This CDR3 spans 12 amino acids. The germline V gene has CDR1 DFQATT and CDR2 SNEGSKA (reference sequence). As DNA, the CDR3 is TGCAGTGCTAGCCTAGTTCACCAGCCCCAGCATTTT. Translation gives CSASLVHQPQHF.

This clonotype is judged medium-sized. V usage is TRBV10-3 and J usage is TRBJ2-1; 7 bases fit TRBD2. CDR1 is ENHRY, CDR2 SYGVKD, per germline. This CDR3 is 13 amino acids long. J gave up 8 bases and V 7 bases, and 8 bases lay outside the gene matches. For the CDR3, the DNA is TGTGCCATCAAGCGGGACGGTGCGGATGAGCAGTTCTTC. Encoded protein: CAIKRDGADEQFF.

This clonotype was found a few times. J is TRBJ1-1 and V is TRBV3-1; D gene uncertain. Trimming took 8 bases from V and 2 from J, leaving 9 bases between them. Looked up from germline, CDR1 is LGHDT and CDR2 is YNNKEL (reference sequence). The CDR3 length is 12 residues. The DNA of the CDR3 is TGTGCCAGCTCAAAAAAAAACACTGAAGCTTTCTTT. It yields the protein CASSKKNTEAFF.

This clonotype is medium-sized. The chain combines TRBV7-2 with TRBJ1-2; D perhaps matches TRBD1 (6 bases). V lost 4 bases and J lost 8, with 17 bases in between. Per germline, CDR1 SGHTA and CDR2 FQGNSA. The CDR3 covers 14 residues. The CDR3 DNA follows: TGTGCCAGCAGCTCGGTGCGGGGGCAGTCAGGCTACACCTTC. Its translation: CASSSVRGQSGYTF. The full variable domain, with the rest looked up from reference TRBV7-2 and TRBJ1-2, is GAGVSQSPSNKVTEKGKDVELRCDPISGHTALYWYRQSLGQGLEFLIYFQGNSAPDKSGLPSDRFSAERTGGSVSTLTIQRTQQEDSAVYLCASSSVRGQSGYTFGSGTRLTVV.

This clonotype counts as medium-sized. The rearrangement uses TRBV5-1 and TRBJ2-2, with a possible D match to TRBD1 (6 bases). This CDR3 spans 16 amino acids. Per germline, CDR1 SGHRS and CDR2 YFSETQ. V was clipped by 4 bases and J by 0 bases, with 13 bases between them. CDR3 sequence reads: CASSLSTGTNTGELFF. DNA of the CDR3: TGCGCCAGCAGCCTATCGACAGGAACGAACACCGGGGAGCTGTTTTTT.

By frequency in the sample, this clonotype is medium-sized. The chain recombines TRBV12-3 or TRBV12-4 with TRBJ2-6; D remains ambiguous. The CDR3 is made up of 15 amino acids. Trimming stripped 3 bases from V and 4 bases from J, with 10 bases between. The CDR3 nucleotides read TGTGCCAGCAGTTTGAGAGGTGCGGGGGCCAACGTCCTGACTTTC. This sequence encodes CASSLRGAGANVLTF.